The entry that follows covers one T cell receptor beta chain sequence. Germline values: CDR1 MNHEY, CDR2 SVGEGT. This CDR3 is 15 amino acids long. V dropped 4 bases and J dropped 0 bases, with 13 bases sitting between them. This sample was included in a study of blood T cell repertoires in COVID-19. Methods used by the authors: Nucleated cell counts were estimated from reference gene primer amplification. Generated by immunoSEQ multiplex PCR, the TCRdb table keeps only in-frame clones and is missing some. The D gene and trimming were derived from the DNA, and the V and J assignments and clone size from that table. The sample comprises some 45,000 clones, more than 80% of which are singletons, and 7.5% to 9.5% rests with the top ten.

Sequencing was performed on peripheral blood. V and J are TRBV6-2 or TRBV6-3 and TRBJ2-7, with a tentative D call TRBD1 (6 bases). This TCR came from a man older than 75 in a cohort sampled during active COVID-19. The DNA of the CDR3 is TGTGCCAGCAGTTTAAGGGGGACGCCCTCCTACGAGCAGTACTTC. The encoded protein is CASSLRGTPSYEQYF.